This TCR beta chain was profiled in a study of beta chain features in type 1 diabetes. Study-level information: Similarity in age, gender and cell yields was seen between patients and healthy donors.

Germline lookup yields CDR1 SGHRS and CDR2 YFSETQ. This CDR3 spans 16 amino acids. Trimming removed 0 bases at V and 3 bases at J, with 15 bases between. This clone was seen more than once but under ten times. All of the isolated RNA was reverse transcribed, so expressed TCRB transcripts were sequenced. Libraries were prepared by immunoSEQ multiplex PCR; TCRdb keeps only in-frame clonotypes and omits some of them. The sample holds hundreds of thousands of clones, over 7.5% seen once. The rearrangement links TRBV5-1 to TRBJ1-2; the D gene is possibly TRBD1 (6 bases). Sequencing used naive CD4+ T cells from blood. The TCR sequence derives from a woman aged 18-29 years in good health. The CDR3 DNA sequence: TGCGCCAGCAGCTTGGGACGGGGGGCCGCGGACTATGGCTACACCTTC. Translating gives CASSLGRGAADYGYTF.